The T cell receptor beta chain described here comes from a study of naive and memory T cell subsets. The SP2 primer and nested alpha and beta constant region primers amplified ligated cDNA in four rounds. For blood and skin samples, reverse transcription used TCR alpha and beta constant primers. TCRdb re-analysed the 5' RACE reads in MiXCR, keeping a single row per CDR3 protein. Here the sample spans 45,000 to 55,000 distinct CDR3 sequences, over 3.5% being singletons. TCR cDNA received a 3' ligated oligonucleotide that carried a UMI. Germline V gives CDR1 MNHEY, CDR2 SVGAGI. Between the trimmed V and J ends, which lost 0 bases and 6 bases, there was a span of 12 bases. There are 14 residues in the CDR3. This clonotype was found many times.

The chain joins TRBV6-5 to TRBJ2-7, with D tentatively TRBD1 or TRBD2 (5 bases each). The origin of this receptor is a female donor in good health. The CDR3 sequence is CASSYSNQGPEQYF. Here the CDR3 DNA reads TGTGCCAGCAGTTACTCGAACCAGGGACCCGAGCAGTACTTC.